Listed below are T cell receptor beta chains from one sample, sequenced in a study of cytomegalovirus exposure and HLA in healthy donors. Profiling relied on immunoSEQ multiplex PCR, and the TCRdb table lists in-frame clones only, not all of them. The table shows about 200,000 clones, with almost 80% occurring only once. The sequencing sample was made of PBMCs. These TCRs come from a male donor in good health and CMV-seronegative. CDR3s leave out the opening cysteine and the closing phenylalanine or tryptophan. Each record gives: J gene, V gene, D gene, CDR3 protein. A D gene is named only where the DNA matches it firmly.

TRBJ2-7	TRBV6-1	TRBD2	ASTSGGSYEQY
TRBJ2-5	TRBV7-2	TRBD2	ASSLGLSGGGETQY
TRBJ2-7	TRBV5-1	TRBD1	ASSFADRRSYEQY
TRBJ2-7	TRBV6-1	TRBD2	ASSGLAGYEQY
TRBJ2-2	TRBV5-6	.	ASSLVGAVNTGELF
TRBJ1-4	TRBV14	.	ASSQAGTNEKLF
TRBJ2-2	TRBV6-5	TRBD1	ASSYLTGAGELF
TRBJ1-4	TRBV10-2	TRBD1	ASRRGQVTEKLF
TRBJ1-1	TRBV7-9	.	ASSIQGVNTEAF
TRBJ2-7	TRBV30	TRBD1	AWRRTGGYEQY
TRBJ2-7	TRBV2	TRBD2	ASSPSGSSYEQY
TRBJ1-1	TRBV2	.	ASSEGQAEAF
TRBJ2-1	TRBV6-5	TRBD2	ASSPGLGDGEQF
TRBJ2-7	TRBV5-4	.	ASSLPDYYEQY
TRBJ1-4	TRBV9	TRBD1	ASSVEGATGGEKLF
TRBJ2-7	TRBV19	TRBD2	ASSMLFSRLAAITYEQY
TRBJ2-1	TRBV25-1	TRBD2	ASTPGLAAYNEQF